This T cell receptor beta chain was profiled in a study of T cell responses to AZD1222 COVID-19 vaccine. There are 16 residues in the CDR3. With 6 bases clipped from V and 6 bases from J, the junction kept 10 bases outside the gene matches. Germline V lookup: CDR1 KGHSH, CDR2 LQKENI. The assay was immunoSEQ multiplex PCR, and TCRdb's table has in-frame clones only and misses some. There are fewer than 200,000 clones in the sample; about 90% occur only once, and roughly 4.4% lies in the top ten. This clonotype was sampled from an adult in good health. The sample was peripheral blood, taken on day 0 of MenACWY control vaccination. The chain recombines TRBV18 with TRBJ2-2; TRBD2 matches at 10 bases. The CDR3 DNA follows: TGTGCCAGCTCTGCGGCAGCGGGAGGGCCCTCCGGGGAGCTGTTTTTT. This sequence encodes CASSAAAGGPSGELFF.